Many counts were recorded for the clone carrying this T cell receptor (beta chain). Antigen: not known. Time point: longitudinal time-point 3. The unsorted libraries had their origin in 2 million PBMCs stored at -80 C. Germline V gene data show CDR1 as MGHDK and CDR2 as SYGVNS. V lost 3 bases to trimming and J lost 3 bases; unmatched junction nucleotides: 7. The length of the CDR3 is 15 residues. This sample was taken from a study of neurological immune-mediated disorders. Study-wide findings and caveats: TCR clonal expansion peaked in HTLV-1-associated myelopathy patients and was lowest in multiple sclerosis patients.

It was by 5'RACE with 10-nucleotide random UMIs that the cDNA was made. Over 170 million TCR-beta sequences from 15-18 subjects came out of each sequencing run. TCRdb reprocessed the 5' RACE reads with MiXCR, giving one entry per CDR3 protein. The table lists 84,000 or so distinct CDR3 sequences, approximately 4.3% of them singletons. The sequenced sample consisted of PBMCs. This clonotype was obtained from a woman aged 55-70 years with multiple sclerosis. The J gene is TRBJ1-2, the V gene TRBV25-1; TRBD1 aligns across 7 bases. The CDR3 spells CASSDPAGTDYGYTF. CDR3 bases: TGTGCCAGCAGTGACCCTGCCGGGACAGACTATGGCTACACCTTC.